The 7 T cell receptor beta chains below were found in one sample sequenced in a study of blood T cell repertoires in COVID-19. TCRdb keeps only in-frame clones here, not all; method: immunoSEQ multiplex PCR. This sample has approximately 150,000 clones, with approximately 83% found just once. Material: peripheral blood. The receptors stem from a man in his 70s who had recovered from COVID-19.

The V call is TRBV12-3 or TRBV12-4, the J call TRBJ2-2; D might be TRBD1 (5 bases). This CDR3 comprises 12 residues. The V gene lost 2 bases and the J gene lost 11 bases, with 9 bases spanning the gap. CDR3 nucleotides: TGTGCCAGCAGTTTAAGTCAGGGCGAGCTGTTTTTT. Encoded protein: CASSLSQGELFF.

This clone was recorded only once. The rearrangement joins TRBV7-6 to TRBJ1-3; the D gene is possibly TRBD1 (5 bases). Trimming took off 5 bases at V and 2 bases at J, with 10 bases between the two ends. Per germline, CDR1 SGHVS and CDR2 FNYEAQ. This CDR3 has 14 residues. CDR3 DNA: TGTGCCAGCAGCATAGACAGTACTGGAAACACCATATATTTT. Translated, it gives CASSIDSTGNTIYF.

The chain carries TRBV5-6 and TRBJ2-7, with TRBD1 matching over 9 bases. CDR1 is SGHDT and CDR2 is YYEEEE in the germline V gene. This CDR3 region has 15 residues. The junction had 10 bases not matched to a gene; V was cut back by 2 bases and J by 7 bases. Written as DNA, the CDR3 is TGTGCCAGCAGCTTAGAGGACAGGGGAGGGAGGGAGCAGTACTTC. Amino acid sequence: CASSLEDRGGREQYF.

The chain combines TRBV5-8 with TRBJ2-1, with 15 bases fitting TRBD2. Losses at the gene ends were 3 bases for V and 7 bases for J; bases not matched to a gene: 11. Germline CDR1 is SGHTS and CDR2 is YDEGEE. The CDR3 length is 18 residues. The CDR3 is CASSSPGTSGRYMNEQFF. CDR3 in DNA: TGTGCCAGCAGCTCCCCCGGGACTAGCGGGAGGTATATGAATGAGCAGTTCTTC.

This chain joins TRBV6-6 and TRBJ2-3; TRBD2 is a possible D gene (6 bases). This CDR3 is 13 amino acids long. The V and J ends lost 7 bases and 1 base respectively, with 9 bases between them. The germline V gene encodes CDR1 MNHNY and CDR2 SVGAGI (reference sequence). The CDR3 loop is CASNGGGTDTQYF. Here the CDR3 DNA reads TGTGCCAGCAACGGCGGGGGCACAGATACGCAGTATTTT.

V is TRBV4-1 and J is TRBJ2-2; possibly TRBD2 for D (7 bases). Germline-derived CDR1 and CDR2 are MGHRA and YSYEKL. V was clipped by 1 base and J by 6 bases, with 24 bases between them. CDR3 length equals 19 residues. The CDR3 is CASSQVGGRERRRPGELFF. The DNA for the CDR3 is TGCGCCAGCAGCCAAGTAGGGGGGAGGGAGAGGCGACGACCCGGGGAGCTGTTTTTT.

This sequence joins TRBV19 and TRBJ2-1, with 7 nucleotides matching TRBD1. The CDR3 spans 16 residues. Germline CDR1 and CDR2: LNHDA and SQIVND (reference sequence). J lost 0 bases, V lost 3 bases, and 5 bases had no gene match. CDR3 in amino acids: CASSINRGSSYNEQFF. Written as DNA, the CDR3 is TGTGCCAGTAGTATCAACAGGGGTAGCTCCTACAATGAGCAGTTCTTC. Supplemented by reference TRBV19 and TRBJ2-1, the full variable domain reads DGGITQSPKYLFRKEGQNVTLSCEQNLNHDAMYWYRQDPGQGLRLIYYSQIVNDFQKGDIAEGYSVSREKKESFPLTVTSAQKNPTAFYLCASSINRGSSYNEQFFGPGTRLTVL.